These T cell receptor beta chains were read from a single sample in a study of beta chain features in type 1 diabetes. Libraries were prepared by immunoSEQ multiplex PCR; TCRdb keeps only in-frame clonotypes and omits some of them. The table shows 860,000 or so clones, with roughly a sixth occurring only once. Sequenced material: naive CD4+ T cells from blood. These receptors were obtained from a woman aged 18-29 years in good health. Both conserved end residues are part of each CDR3.

v_gene,j_gene,CDR3aa
TRBV6-1,TRBJ2-7,CASSDRGLAKTLYEQYF
TRBV18,TRBJ2-4,CASSRELGTPSNGPKNIQYF
TRBV6-1,TRBJ2-1,CASSEVAGVNEQFF
TRBV5-1,TRBJ2-1,CASGRTSSYNEQFF
TRBV7-8,TRBJ2-6,CASSSGPSSGANVLTF
TRBV2,TRBJ2-7,CASSLDMAYEQYF
TRBV6-6,TRBJ2-3,CATTSGTSQYF
TRBV7-9,TRBJ2-5,CASSPDRGRETQYF
TRBV25-1,TRBJ2-1,CASSLYNEQFF
TRBV4-1,TRBJ1-4,CASSHPGQGSEKLFF
TRBV7-2,TRBJ1-5,CASSPTRTGGNQPQHF
TRBV4-1,TRBJ2-1,CASSHSIVGYRGRNEQFF
TRBV5-1,TRBJ2-7,CASSLAALRDRGYEQYF
TRBV7-2,TRBJ1-5,CASSLSGGYQPQHF
TRBV10-3,TRBJ2-2,CAISEWPRELFF
TRBV5-8,TRBJ2-1,CASSRDRGRDEQFF
TRBV6-1,TRBJ1-2,CASSELGGSYGYTF
TRBV15,TRBJ2-7,CAAARWGGEQYF
TRBV7-2,TRBJ2-7,CASSPTRMDEQYF
TRBV23-1,TRBJ1-2,CAFRSDGTYGYTF
TRBV4-3,TRBJ2-4,CASSQDTRTSKNIQYF
TRBV28,TRBJ2-5,CASSRLTGGWGTQYF
TRBV19,TRBJ2-1,CASSKGGTRSYNEQFF
TRBV7-9,TRBJ2-2,CASIRPGPNTGELFF
TRBV25-1,TRBJ2-2,CASSMSVHTGELFF
TRBV28,TRBJ1-2,CASSLSNTGYTF
TRBV7-8,TRBJ2-3,CASSQLASDTQYF
TRBV7-9,TRBJ1-4,CASSPRGSNEKLFF
TRBV10-3,TRBJ2-2,CAIRGLVGELFF
TRBV5-1,TRBJ2-5,CASSSFSSAKETQYF
TRBV28,TRBJ1-4,CASGATNEKLFF
TRBV6-5,TRBJ1-5,CASSSLGQPQHF
TRBV5-8,TRBJ2-1,CASSISGRRPIF
TRBV19,TRBJ2-5,CASSSRPETAQYF
TRBV4-2,TRBJ2-5,CASSPQGSQETQYF
TRBV19,TRBJ2-1,CASRNPGQGGNEQFF
TRBV2,TRBJ2-3,CASSVTGGRDTQYF
TRBV28,TRBJ1-2,CASDDGRYYGYTF
TRBV7-9,.,CASSPPSVSYEQYF
TRBV9,TRBJ2-3,CASSVSSGMVATDTQYF
TRBV27,TRBJ2-1,CASSFSLAGFPNEQFF
TRBV7-8,TRBJ2-1,CASSLVGTSGYNEQFF
TRBV28,TRBJ2-7,CASGGGLAGIYEQYF
TRBV18,TRBJ1-2,CASSPLLRDGLNYGYTF
TRBV16,TRBJ2-1,CASGPWRELNEQFF
TRBV28,TRBJ1-5,CASRQSTGSQHF
TRBV25-1,TRBJ2-7,CASSGMGTGGLEQYF
TRBV4-2,TRBJ2-5,CASSQDLAGGPHQETQYF
TRBV28,TRBJ2-3,CASSFGSSTQYF
TRBV6-6,TRBJ1-1,CASLPNLGGTEAFF
TRBV4-3,TRBJ1-2,CASSQVRLDYGYTF
TRBV6-1,TRBJ1-2,CASSPVGSGGYTF
TRBV6-6,TRBJ2-7,CASSPGHASSYEQYF
TRBV7-9,TRBJ2-1,CASSLGGSIYNEQFF